Shown below are 29 T cell receptor beta chains from a single sample sequenced in a study of T-cell reconstitution after alpha-beta-depleted transplantation in children. Unique molecular identifiers featured in how the TCRbeta library was prepared. One entry per CDR3 protein results from TCRdb running MiXCR on the PCR reads. The table has hundreds of thousands of distinct CDR3 sequences, 15% to 20% seen once. The sequences come from PBMCs, mostly from graft donor cells, collected 360 days after TCRalphabeta/CD19-depleted stem cell transplant. These receptors all stem from a male patient between 2 and 10 years old who had a stem cell transplant for acute lymphoblastic leukemia, so the T cells may come from the graft donor.

Remarks on this clonotype: A read error may be the cause here, since a much bigger clone is one base away. The V call is TRBV7-8, the J call TRBJ2-7; D gene unclear. This CDR3 has 17 amino acids. The V end lost 2 bases, the J end lost 4 bases, and 21 bases lay between the germline ends. Germline CDR1 SGHVS, CDR2 FQNEAQ. This chain's CDR3 is CASSLSVGAKLFYEQYF. DNA for the CDR3: TGTGCCAGCAGCTTATCGGTAGGAGCCAAGCTTTTTTACGAGCAGTACTTC.

The rearrangement joins TRBV28 to TRBJ2-7; 12 nucleotides line up with TRBD2. The CDR3 is made up of 15 amino acids. Per germline, CDR1 MDHEN and CDR2 SYDVKM. V shed 8 bases and J 4 bases; nucleotides not matched to a gene: 9. The CDR3 loop reads CASEPSGRAFYEQYF. CDR3 nucleotide sequence: TGTGCCAGCGAACCTAGCGGGAGGGCCTTTTACGAGCAGTACTTC.

This clonotype was found a few times. This sequence joins TRBV7-2 and TRBJ1-2; D might be TRBD1 (5 bases). Germline CDR1 SGHTA, CDR2 FQGNSA. The CDR3 is 11 amino acids. Trimming shortened V by 5 bases and J by 5 bases, and 6 bases separated the two germline ends. DNA for the CDR3: TGTGCCAGCAGCGCAGGGTATGGCTACACCTTC. Amino acid sequence: CASSAGYGYTF.

In this sample, this clonotype turned up once. V is TRBV28 and J is TRBJ1-4; no definite D call. CDR3 size: 15 residues. V shed 5 bases and J shed 3 bases, with 13 bases lying between them. Germline V gene data show CDR1 as MDHEN and CDR2 as SYDVKM. As DNA, the CDR3 is TGTGCCAGCAGTCGGTCGGGAACACCTAATGAAAAACTGTTTTTT. This encodes CASSRSGTPNEKLFF.

The chain joins TRBV27 to TRBJ2-6; D not certain. The V gene lost 5 bases and the J gene lost 0 bases, with 11 bases spanning the gap. CDR3 length: 16 amino acids. Germline CDR1 is MNHEY and CDR2 is SMNVEV (reference sequence). CDR3 loop: CASSPYVNSGANVLTF. In DNA form, the CDR3 reads TGTGCCAGCAGTCCGTATGTTAACTCTGGGGCCAACGTCCTGACTTTC. Filled out from reference TRBV27 and TRBJ2-6, the complete variable domain reads EAQVTQNPRYLITVTGKKLTVTCSQNMNHEYMSWYRQDPGLGLRQIYYSMNVEVTDKGDVPEGYKVSRKEKRNFPLILESPSPNQTSLYFCASSPYVNSGANVLTFGAGSRLTVL.

This clonotype was counted only a few times. This rearrangement joins TRBV6-5 to TRBJ2-5, with a weak D call TRBD2 (6 bases). The length of the CDR3 is 16 residues. The germline V gene encodes CDR1 MNHEY and CDR2 SVGAGI. V lost 0 bases and J 3 bases, leaving 14 bases between the germline ends. The CDR3 nucleotides read TGTGCCAGCAGTTACTCCTCGGGAGCCCAGGAAGAGACCCAGTACTTC. Residues: CASSYSSGAQEETQYF.

Here the CDR3 reads CAISSPGQGRENTEAFF. The CDR3 DNA reads TGTGCCATCAGTTCCCCGGGACAGGGGAGGGAGAACACTGAAGCTTTCTTT. The chain combines TRBV10-3 with TRBJ1-1; TRBD1 matches 10 bases. V trimming: 5 bases; J trimming: 1 base; junction bases outside the gene matches: 10. The CDR3 has 17 amino acids. Germline-derived CDR1 and CDR2 are ENHRY and SYGVKD.

V and J are TRBV20-1 and TRBJ2-1; a possible D gene is TRBD2 (5 bases). The germline CDR1 and CDR2 sequences are DFQATT and SNEGSKA (reference sequence). V lost 3 bases and J lost 5, with 11 bases in between. The CDR3 spans 13 residues. CDR3 loop: CSASPDWDNEQFF. CDR3 sequence (DNA): TGCAGTGCTAGTCCGGACTGGGACAATGAGCAGTTCTTC.

This clonotype was seen only a few times. As DNA, the CDR3 is TGCAGCGTTGAGGGCCTGTACACAGATACGCAGTATTTT. Amino acids: CSVEGLYTDTQYF. The chain employs TRBV29-1 and TRBJ2-3, with unresolved D. The germline V gene encodes CDR1 SQVTM and CDR2 ANQGSEA. The CDR3 spans 13 residues. With 3 bases removed from V and 2 bases from J, the gap between germline ends came to 9 bases.

The V call is TRBV29-1, the J call TRBJ2-7, with D maybe TRBD2 (6 bases). The germline CDR1 and CDR2 sequences are SQVTM and ANQGSEA. The CDR3 has 14 residues. Trimming shortened V by 6 bases and J by 4 bases, and 19 bases separated the two germline ends. In nucleotides, the CDR3 is TGCAGCGTGAGGGGTGGAGGGAATTATTACGAGCAGTACTTC. Its protein is CSVRGGGNYYEQYF.

This clonotype was found a few times. The chain couples TRBV4-3 to TRBJ2-2, with TRBD2 identical over 7 bases. Germline CDR1 is LGHNA and CDR2 is YSLEER. V gave up 4 bases and J gave up 7 bases; unmatched junction bases: 15. CDR3 size: 17 residues. CDR3 nucleotide sequence: TGCGCCAGCAGCCGGGAGAGACTAGCTACCTCGTTCGGGGAGCTGTTTTTT. It yields the protein CASSRERLATSFGELFF.

The chain recombines TRBV6-1 with TRBJ2-1; 9 bases are shared with TRBD1. CDR3 size: 14 residues. Germline-derived CDR1 and CDR2 are MNHNS and SASEGT. V lost 5 bases and J lost 5; bases outside the gene matches: 4. CDR3 in amino acids: CASSRGQGNNEQFF. The CDR3, as DNA: TGTGCCAGCAGTCGCGGACAGGGGAACAATGAGCAGTTCTTC.

This clonotype was detected many times. V gene TRBV20-1 combines with J gene TRBJ2-5, with TRBD1 identical over 7 bases. In germline, CDR1 is DFQATT, CDR2 SNEGSKA (reference sequence). Trimming removed 4 bases from V and 5 bases from J; junction bases left unmatched: 10. The CDR3 runs 14 residues. This CDR3 is CSAKAGGWGETQYF. The CDR3 nucleotides read TGCAGTGCTAAGGCAGGGGGTTGGGGGGAGACCCAGTACTTC.

V gene TRBV4-3 combines with J gene TRBJ2-7; D may be TRBD1 (6 bases). V gave up 0 bases and J gave up 3 bases, with 18 bases separating them. The CDR3 is 17 residues long. Germline CDR1 reads LGHNA; CDR2 reads YSLEER. CDR3 in DNA: TGCGCCAGCAGCCAAGATCTAGGGGCAGGGGCGGACTACGAGCAGTACTTC. Translating gives CASSQDLGAGADYEQYF.

V usage is TRBV9 and J usage is TRBJ2-2; D is perhaps TRBD2 (6 bases). Per the germline V gene, CDR1 is SGDLS and CDR2 is YYNGEE. Between the trimmed V and J ends, which lost 5 bases and 2 bases, there was a span of 10 bases. The CDR3 consists of 14 residues. CDR3 sequence: CASRRDFNTGELFF. The CDR3 DNA reads as TGTGCCAGCAGGAGGGACTTCAACACCGGGGAGCTGTTTTTT.

At least ten counts were recorded for this clonotype. This sequence joins TRBV20-1 and TRBJ2-3, with 10 bases aligning to TRBD2. The CDR3 covers 16 residues. Germline values: CDR1 DFQATT, CDR2 SNEGSKA (reference sequence). V shed 0 bases, J shed 0 bases, and the junction held 3 bases outside the gene matches. In nucleotides, the CDR3 is TGCAGTGCTAGAGATCTGACTAGCGGGAGCACAGATACGCAGTATTTT. Its translation: CSARDLTSGSTDTQYF.

This clonotype was counted many times. This chain's CDR3 is CSVPTGVETQYF. The CDR3 nucleotides are TGCAGCGTCCCTACGGGAGTTGAGACCCAGTACTTC. V usage is TRBV29-1 and J usage is TRBJ2-5; TRBD2 might be the D (6 bases). Germline V lookup: CDR1 SQVTM, CDR2 ANQGSEA. The CDR3 runs 12 residues. The V end was cut by 6 bases, the J end by 5 bases, with 13 bases between. Full variable domain (missing parts from reference TRBV29-1 and TRBJ2-5): SAVISQKPSRDICQRGTSLTIQCQVDSQVTMMFWYRQQPGQSLTLIATANQGSEATYESGFVIDKFPISRPNLTFSTLTVSNMSPEDSSIYLCSVPTGVETQYFGPGTRLLVL.

The chain employs TRBV5-1 and TRBJ2-6; unclear D gene. The CDR3 has 15 residues. CDR1 and CDR2 (germline): SGHRS, YFSETQ. The V end lost 4 bases, the J end lost 4 bases, and 12 bases lay between the germline ends. The CDR3 coding sequence is TGCGCCAGCAGCCCCCTCGCAGGCGGGGCCAACGTCCTGACTTTC. Translating gives CASSPLAGGANVLTF.

The table lists this clonotype with many counts. The V call is TRBV19, the J call TRBJ2-1; the match to TRBD1 covers 8 bases. Per germline, CDR1 LNHDA and CDR2 SQIVND (reference sequence). This CDR3 contains 12 residues. The trim removed 3 bases at V and 11 bases at J, leaving 3 bases unmatched. CDR3 residues: CASSIGTGQQFF. The DNA for the CDR3 is TGTGCCAGTAGTATTGGGACAGGTCAGCAGTTCTTC.

The rearrangement joins TRBV29-1 to TRBJ2-7; D is perhaps TRBD1 (6 bases). In germline, CDR1 is SQVTM, CDR2 ANQGSEA. The CDR3 has 14 amino acids. With 4 bases removed from V and 2 bases from J, the gap between germline ends came to 15 bases. In DNA form, the CDR3 reads TGCAGCGTTGGTCGGCAGGGGAACACCTACGAGCAGTACTTC. This encodes CSVGRQGNTYEQYF.

The chain recombines TRBV9 with TRBJ2-1; 11 bases map to TRBD2. CDR3 length: 18 residues. With V trimmed by 0 bases and J by 6 bases, 11 bases remained unmatched. The germline gives CDR1 SGDLS, CDR2 YYNGEE. The CDR3 loop reads CASSVGPLAGGRRNEQFF. For the CDR3, the DNA is TGTGCCAGCAGCGTAGGCCCTTTAGCGGGAGGGCGTCGCAATGAGCAGTTCTTC.

This chain joins TRBV19 and TRBJ2-7; 7 bases map to TRBD1. In germline, CDR1 is LNHDA, CDR2 SQIVND (reference sequence). Trimming cost V 6 bases and J 3 bases; bases outside gene matches: 11. This CDR3 comprises 15 residues. The CDR3 DNA reads TGTGCCAGTAGCCTAGGAAGGACAGGCCTCTACGAGCAGTACTTC. Translation gives CASSLGRTGLYEQYF.

The rearrangement links TRBV11-2 to TRBJ2-1; possibly TRBD1 for D (6 bases). CDR1 and CDR2 from the germline V gene are SGHAT and FQNNGV. The CDR3 extends over 15 amino acids. V was pared by 2 bases and J by 5 bases, with 13 bases between. CDR3 coding DNA: TGTGCCAGCAGCTTAAGGGGACACAGGGACAATGAGCAGTTCTTC. The encoded protein is CASSLRGHRDNEQFF.

CDR3 region: CSARDAGGQGGGTDTQYF. The CDR3 DNA reads TGCAGTGCTAGAGATGCAGGGGGACAGGGCGGGGGAACAGATACGCAGTATTTT. The rearrangement uses TRBV20-1 and TRBJ2-3; 9 bases match TRBD1. Germline V gene sequence: CDR1 DFQATT, CDR2 SNEGSKA (reference sequence). The length of the CDR3 is 18 residues. V lost 0 bases and J lost 3; bases outside the gene matches: 13.

This clonotype was seen many times. The chain links TRBV4-1 to TRBJ1-3, with a possible D match to TRBD1 (5 bases). CDR1 MGHRA and CDR2 YSYEKL come from the germline V gene. V lost 0 bases and J lost 5, with 8 bases in between. The CDR3 runs 14 residues. The CDR3 DNA reads as TGCGCCAGCAGCCAAGAAGGGACGCGAAACACCATATATTTT. This encodes CASSQEGTRNTIYF.

V and J are TRBV4-1 and TRBJ2-1, with D possibly matching TRBD2 (6 bases). The CDR3 contains 18 residues. Deletions cut 1 base from V and 0 bases from J, with 16 bases between. From germline, CDR1 is MGHRA and CDR2 YSYEKL. CDR3 in amino acids: CASSQGPVAASSYNEQFF. In DNA form, the CDR3 reads TGCGCCAGCAGCCAAGGACCGGTAGCGGCGAGCTCCTACAATGAGCAGTTCTTC.

V usage is TRBV20-1 and J usage is TRBJ1-3; D not certain. Germline-derived CDR1 and CDR2 are DFQATT and SNEGSKA (reference sequence). The CDR3 runs 14 residues. Trimming removed 0 bases at V and 2 bases at J, with 8 bases between. CDR3 sequence (DNA): TGCAGTGCTAGAGACCCTCGGGCTGGAAACACCATATATTTT. It codes for CSARDPRAGNTIYF.

This chain joins TRBV24-1 and TRBJ2-3; TRBD2 might be the D (6 bases). The V gene lost 2 bases and the J gene lost 8 bases, with 19 bases spanning the gap. Per germline, CDR1 KGHDR and CDR2 SFDVKD. This CDR3 is 16 amino acids long. CDR3 region: CATSDYGTRESSTQYF. The DNA of the CDR3 is TGTGCCACCAGTGATTACGGGACTCGGGAATCAAGTACGCAGTATTTT.

The chain carries TRBV12-3 or TRBV12-4 and TRBJ1-5, with a tentative D call TRBD1 (5 bases). CDR3 size: 14 residues. V was trimmed by 6 bases and J by 6 bases, leaving 15 bases between them. CDR3 coding DNA: TGTGCCAGCAGCCCCGGGGGAGTTGGTCAGCCCCAGCATTTT. It translates to CASSPGGVGQPQHF.